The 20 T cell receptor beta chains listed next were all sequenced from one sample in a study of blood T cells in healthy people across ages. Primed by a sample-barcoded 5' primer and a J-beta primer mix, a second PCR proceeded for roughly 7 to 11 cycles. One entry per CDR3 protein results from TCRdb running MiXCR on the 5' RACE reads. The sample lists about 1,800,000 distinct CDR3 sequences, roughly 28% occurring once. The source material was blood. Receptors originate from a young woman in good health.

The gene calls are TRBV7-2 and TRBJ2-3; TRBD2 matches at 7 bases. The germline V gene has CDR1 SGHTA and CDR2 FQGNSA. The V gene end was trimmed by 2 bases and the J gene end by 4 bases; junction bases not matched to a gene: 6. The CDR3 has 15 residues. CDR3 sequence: CASSLTSGDSDTQYF. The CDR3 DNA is TGTGCCAGCAGCTTAACCAGCGGGGATTCAGATACGCAGTATTTT.

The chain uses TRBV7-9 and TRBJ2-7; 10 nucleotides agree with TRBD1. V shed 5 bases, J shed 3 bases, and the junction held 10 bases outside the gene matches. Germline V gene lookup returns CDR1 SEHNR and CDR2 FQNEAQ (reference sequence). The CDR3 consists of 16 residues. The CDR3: CASSPGTGARLYEQYF. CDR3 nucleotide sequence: TGTGCCAGCAGCCCCGGGACAGGGGCGCGCCTCTACGAGCAGTACTTC.

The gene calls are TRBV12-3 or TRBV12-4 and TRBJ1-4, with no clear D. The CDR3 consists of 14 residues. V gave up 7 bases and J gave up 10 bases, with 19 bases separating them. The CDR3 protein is CASTISTRAGKLFF. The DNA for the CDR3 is TGTGCCAGCACGATCTCTACTCGGGCGGGAAAACTGTTTTTT.

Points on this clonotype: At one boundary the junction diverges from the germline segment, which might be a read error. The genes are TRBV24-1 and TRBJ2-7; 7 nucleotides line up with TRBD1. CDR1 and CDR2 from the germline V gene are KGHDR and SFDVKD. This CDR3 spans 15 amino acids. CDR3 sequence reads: CATSDPNRGTYELYF. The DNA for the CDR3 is TGTGCCACCAGTGATCCAAACAGGGGTACCTACGAGCTGTACTTC.

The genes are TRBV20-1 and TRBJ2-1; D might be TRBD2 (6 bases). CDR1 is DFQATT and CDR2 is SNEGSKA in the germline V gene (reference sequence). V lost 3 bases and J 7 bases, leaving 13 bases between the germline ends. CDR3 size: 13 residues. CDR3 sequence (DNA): TGCAGTGCTAGCGGGAGTATCGGTAATGAGCAGTTCTTC. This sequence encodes CSASGSIGNEQFF.

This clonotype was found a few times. CDR3 DNA: TGTGCCAGCAGCCCACGAAGAGCGAATGAGCAGTTCTTC. Amino acid sequence: CASSPRRANEQFF. V and J are TRBV7-2 and TRBJ2-1; unclear D gene. The ends were cut back, 5 bases at V and 7 bases at J, with 12 bases in the middle. The CDR3 is 13 amino acids. Germline loops: CDR1 SGHTA, CDR2 FQGNSA.

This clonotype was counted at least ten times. CDR3 protein: CASSYRTGYNSPLHF. CDR3 sequence (DNA): TGTGCCAGCAGCTACCGGACAGGCTATAATTCACCCCTCCACTTT. The gene calls are TRBV7-9 and TRBJ1-6, with TRBD1 matching over 7 bases. The ends lost 4 bases at V and 3 bases at J; junction bases unmatched: 3. CDR3 length: 15 residues. Germline CDR1 SEHNR, CDR2 FQNEAQ (reference sequence).

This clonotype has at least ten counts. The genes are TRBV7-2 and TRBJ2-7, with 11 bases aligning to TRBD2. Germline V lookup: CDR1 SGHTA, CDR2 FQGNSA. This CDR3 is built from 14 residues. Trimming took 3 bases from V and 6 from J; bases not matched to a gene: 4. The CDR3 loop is CASSFTSGSGEQYF. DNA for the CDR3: TGTGCCAGCAGCTTTACTAGCGGGAGCGGCGAGCAGTACTTC.

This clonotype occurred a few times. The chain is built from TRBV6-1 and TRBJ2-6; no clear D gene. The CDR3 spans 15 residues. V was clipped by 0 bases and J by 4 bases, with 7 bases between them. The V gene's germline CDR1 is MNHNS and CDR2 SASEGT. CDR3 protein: CASSEAMGGANVLTF. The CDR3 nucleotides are TGTGCCAGCAGTGAAGCTATGGGGGGGGCCAACGTCCTGACTTTC.

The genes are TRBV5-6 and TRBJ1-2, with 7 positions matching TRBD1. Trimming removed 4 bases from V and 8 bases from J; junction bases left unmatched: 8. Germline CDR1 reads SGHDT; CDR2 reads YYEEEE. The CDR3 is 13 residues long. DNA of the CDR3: TGTGCCAGCAGCACCAGACAGGGAACAGGCTACACCTTC. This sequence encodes CASSTRQGTGYTF.

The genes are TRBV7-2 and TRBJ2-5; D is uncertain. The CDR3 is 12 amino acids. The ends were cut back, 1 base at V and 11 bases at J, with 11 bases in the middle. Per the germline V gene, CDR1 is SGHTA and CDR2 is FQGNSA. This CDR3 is CASSLVVTQQYF. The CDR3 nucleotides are TGTGCCAGCAGCTTAGTGGTGACGCAGCAGTACTTC.

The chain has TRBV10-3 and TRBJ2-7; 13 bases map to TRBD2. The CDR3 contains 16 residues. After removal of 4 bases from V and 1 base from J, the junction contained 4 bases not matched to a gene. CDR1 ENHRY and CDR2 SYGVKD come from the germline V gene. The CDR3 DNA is TGTGCCATCAGTGGCGGACTAGCGGGAGTGTCCTACGAGCAGTACTTC. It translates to CAISGGLAGVSYEQYF.

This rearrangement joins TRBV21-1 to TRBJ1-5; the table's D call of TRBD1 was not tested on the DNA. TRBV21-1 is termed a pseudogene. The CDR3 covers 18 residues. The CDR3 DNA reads TGTGCCAGCAGCGAATTCCGGGGCCGAAACGTTCTTAGACAGCCCCAGCATTTT. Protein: CASSEFRGRNVLRQPQHF.

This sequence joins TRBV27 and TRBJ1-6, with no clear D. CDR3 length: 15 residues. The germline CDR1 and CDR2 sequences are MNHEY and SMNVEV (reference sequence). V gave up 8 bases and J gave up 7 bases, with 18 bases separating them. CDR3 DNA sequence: TGTGCCAGCCGGGAGACTCCTAAGGGCAATTCACCCCTCCACTTT. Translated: CASRETPKGNSPLHF.

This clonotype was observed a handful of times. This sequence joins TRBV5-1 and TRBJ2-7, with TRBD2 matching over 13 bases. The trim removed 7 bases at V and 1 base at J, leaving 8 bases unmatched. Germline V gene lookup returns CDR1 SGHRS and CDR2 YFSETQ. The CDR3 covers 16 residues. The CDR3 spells CASRGLAGVTSYEQYF. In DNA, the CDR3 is TGCGCCAGCCGTGGACTAGCGGGGGTAACATCCTACGAGCAGTACTTC.

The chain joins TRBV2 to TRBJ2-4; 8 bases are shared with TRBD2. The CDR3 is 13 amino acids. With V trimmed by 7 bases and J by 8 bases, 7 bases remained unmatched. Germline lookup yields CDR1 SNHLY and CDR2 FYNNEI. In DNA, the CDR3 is TGTGCCAGCACCACCGGGACTAGGTACATTCAGTACTTC. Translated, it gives CASTTGTRYIQYF.

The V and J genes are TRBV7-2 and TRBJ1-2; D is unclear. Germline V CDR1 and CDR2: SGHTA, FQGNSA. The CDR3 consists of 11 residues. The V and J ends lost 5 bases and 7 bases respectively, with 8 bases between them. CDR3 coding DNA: TGTGCCAGCAGCCGAGACTGTGGCTACACCTTC. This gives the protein CASSRDCGYTF.

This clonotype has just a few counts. The CDR3 nucleotides are TGTGCCAGCAGTTCGGGACAGGGTACCAATGGGGAGACCCAGTACTTC. Protein product: CASSSGQGTNGETQYF. V is TRBV12-3 or TRBV12-4 and J is TRBJ2-5; 9 bases map to TRBD1. V was pared by 4 bases and J by 5 bases, with 11 bases of the junction left unmatched. The CDR3 sequence is 16 residues long.

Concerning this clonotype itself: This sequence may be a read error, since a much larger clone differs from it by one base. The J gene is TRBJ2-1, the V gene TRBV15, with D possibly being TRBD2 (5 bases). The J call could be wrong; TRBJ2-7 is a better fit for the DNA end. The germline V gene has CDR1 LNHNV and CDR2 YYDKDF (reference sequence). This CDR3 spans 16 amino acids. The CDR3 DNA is TGTGCCACCAGCAGAGATTCGGGGAGAGGCTACAATGAGCAGTACTTC. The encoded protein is CATSRDSGRGYNEQYF.

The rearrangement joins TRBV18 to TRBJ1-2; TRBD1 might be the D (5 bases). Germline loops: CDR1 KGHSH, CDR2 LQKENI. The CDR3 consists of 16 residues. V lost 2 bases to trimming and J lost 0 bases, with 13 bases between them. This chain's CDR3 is CASSPTTGRSNYGYTF. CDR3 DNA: TGTGCCAGCTCACCAACAACAGGAAGGTCTAACTATGGCTACACCTTC.